This T cell receptor (beta chain) was sequenced during a study of CD8+ T cells in alopecia areata. RNA was isolated and reverse transcribed to cDNA, the sequencing template. Data came from immunoSEQ multiplex PCR; TCRdb stores just in-frame clones and leaves some out. The sample includes under 250,000 clones, approximately 65% of them seen just once. Indicated treatment: oral pan-JAK inhibitor, 5-10 mg twice daily. PBMCs yielded sorted CD4+ and CD8+ T cells. This receptor was identified in a human donor with alopecia areata. This sample comprised CD4+ T cells sorted from blood, obtained at week 44, from a patient treated with tofacitinib.

CDR3 sequence reads: CSVEEGENQPQHF. CDR3 sequence (DNA): TGCAGCGTTGAAGAGGGAGAGAATCAGCCCCAGCATTTT. This rearrangement joins TRBV29-1 to TRBJ1-5; D gene ambiguous. Per the germline V gene, CDR1 is SQVTM and CDR2 is ANQGSEA. The CDR3 is made up of 13 amino acids. V lost 0 bases, J lost 4 bases, and 7 bases lay in between.